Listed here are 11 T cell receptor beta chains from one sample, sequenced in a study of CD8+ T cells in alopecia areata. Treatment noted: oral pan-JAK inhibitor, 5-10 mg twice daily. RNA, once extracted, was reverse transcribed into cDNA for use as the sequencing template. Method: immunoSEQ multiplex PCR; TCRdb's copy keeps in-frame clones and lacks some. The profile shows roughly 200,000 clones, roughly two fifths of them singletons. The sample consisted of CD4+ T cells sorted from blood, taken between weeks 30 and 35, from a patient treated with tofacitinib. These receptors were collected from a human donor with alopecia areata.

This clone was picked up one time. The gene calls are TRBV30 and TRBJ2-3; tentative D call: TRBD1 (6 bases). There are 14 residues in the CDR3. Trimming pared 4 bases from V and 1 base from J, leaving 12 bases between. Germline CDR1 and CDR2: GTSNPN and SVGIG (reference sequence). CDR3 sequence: CAWIFKGGTDTQYF. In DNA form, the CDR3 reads TGTGCCTGGATCTTTAAGGGGGGCACAGATACGCAGTATTTT.

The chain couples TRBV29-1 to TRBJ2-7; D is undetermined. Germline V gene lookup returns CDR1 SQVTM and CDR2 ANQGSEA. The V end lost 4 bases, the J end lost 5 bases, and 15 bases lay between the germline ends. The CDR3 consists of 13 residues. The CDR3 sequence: CSVAVNPLNEQYF. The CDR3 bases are TGCAGCGTTGCGGTTAACCCCCTTAACGAGCAGTACTTC.

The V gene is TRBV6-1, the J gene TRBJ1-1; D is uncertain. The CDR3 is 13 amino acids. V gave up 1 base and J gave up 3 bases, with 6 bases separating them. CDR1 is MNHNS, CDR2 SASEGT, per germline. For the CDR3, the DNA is TGTGCCAGCAGTGAAGTTGAAGACACTGAAGCTTTCTTT. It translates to CASSEVEDTEAFF.

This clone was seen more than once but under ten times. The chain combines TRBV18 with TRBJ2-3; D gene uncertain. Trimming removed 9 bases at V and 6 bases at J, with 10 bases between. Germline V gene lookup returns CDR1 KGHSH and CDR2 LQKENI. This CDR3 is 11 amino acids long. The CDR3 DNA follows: TGTGCCAGTTCAAACGTGGATACGCAGTATTTT. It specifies CASSNVDTQYF.

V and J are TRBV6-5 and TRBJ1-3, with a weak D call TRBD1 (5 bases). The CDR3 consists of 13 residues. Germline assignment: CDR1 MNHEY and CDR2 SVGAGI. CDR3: CATGREAGNTIYF. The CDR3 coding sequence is TGTGCAACTGGCAGGGAGGCTGGAAACACCATATATTTT.

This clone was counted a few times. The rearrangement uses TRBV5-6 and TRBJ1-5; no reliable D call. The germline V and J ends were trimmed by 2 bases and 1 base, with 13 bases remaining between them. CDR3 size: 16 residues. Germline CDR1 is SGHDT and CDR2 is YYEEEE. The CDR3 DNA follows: TGTGCCAGCAGCTTATCCCTTTTGAGAAGCAATCAGCCCCAGCATTTT. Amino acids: CASSLSLLRSNQPQHF.

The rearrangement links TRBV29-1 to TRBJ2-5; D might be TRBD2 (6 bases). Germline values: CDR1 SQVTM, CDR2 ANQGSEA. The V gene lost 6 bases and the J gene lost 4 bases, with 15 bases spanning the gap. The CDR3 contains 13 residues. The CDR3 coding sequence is TGCAGCGTCGCGACCCTGGGAGGAGAGACCCAGTACTTC. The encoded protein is CSVATLGGETQYF.

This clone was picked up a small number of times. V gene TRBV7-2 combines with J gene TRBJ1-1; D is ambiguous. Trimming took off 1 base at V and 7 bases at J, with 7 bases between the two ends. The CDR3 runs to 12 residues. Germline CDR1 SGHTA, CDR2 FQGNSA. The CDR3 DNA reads TGTGCCAGCAGCTTAGTTTGGAGTGAAGCTTTCTTT. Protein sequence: CASSLVWSEAFF.

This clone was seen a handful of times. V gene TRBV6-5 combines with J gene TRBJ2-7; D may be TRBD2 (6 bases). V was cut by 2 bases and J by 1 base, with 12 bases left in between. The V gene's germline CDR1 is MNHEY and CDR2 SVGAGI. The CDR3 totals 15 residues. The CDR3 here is CASSYVGTASYEQYF. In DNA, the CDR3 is TGTGCCAGCAGTTACGTGGGGACTGCGTCCTACGAGCAGTACTTC.

CDR3 DNA sequence: TGCAGCGTTGATCCGGGCGATGAGCAGTTCTTC. Amino acids: CSVDPGDEQFF. The chain links TRBV29-1 to TRBJ2-1; D is undetermined. Germline-derived CDR1 and CDR2 are SQVTM and ANQGSEA. The CDR3 runs to 11 residues. V was shortened by 3 bases and J by 8 bases, with 8 bases between the two germline ends.

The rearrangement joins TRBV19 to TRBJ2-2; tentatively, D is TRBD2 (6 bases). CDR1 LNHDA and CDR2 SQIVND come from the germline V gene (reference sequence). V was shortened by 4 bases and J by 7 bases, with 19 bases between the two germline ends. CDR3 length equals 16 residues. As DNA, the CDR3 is TGTGCCAGTAGTACCCCCGGTTCGGGGCGGGGCGGGGAGCTGTTTTTT. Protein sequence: CASSTPGSGRGGELFF.